This entry is about one T cell receptor (beta chain). This entry is derived from a study of blood T cell repertoires in COVID-19. The germline V and J ends were trimmed by 2 bases and 6 bases, with 9 bases remaining between them. Looked up from germline, CDR1 is WNHNN and CDR2 is SYGVQD (reference sequence). The CDR3 has 13 amino acids. Repertoires were generated with immunoSEQ multiplex PCR, while TCRdb's copy carries only in-frame clones and drops some. The table records hundreds of thousands of clones, around nine tenths of them present only once. Sequenced: peripheral blood. This chain connects TRBV10-1 to TRBJ2-3; D not resolved. The receptor comes from a woman aged 30 to 39 with COVID-19, enrolled during active disease. In DNA, the CDR3 is TGCGCCAGCAGTGAGGGGCCCATGGATACGCAGTATTTT. This sequence encodes CASSEGPMDTQYF.